The clone carrying this T cell receptor (beta chain) was seen a handful of times. The V gene's germline CDR1 is LNHDA and CDR2 SQIVND (reference sequence). Trimming left V 6 bases short and J 9 bases short, with 12 bases between. The CDR3 spans 12 residues. This sample is drawn from a study of blood T cell repertoires in COVID-19. Study overall: COVID-19 samples collected from the United States, Italy and Spain covered acute and convalescent phases.

Under the authors' procedure: Cell counts per sample came from amplifying reference gene primers. Libraries were prepared by immunoSEQ multiplex PCR; TCRdb keeps only in-frame clonotypes and omits some of them. Clonal size and the V and J genes are those of that table, whereas D and trimming came from the DNA. The sample carries some 14,000 clones, less than 80% recorded once. Sequencing was carried out using peripheral blood. The TCR originated in a man between 65 and 85 years old with acute or convalescent COVID-19. V is TRBV19 and J is TRBJ1-5; D possibly corresponds to TRBD1 (6 bases). CDR3 sequence: CASRVRGLPQHF. In DNA form, the CDR3 reads TGTGCCAGTAGGGTCAGGGGTCTGCCCCAGCATTTT.